Listed below are T cell receptor beta chains from one sample, sequenced in a study of T cell changes during pregnancy in multiple sclerosis. Method: immunoSEQ multiplex PCR; TCRdb's copy keeps in-frame clones and lacks some. The sample shows some 77,000 clones, 85% to 95% of them seen only once. The sequences come from peripheral blood, collected after pregnancy. The receptors were gathered from a female donor in good health, enrolled as a control in a pregnancy study. The CDR3 runs from the conserved cysteine through the conserved F or W. Fields, in order: J gene, V gene, D gene, CDR3 protein. The D gene is left open where the match is weak.

>TRBJ1-1|TRBV10-2|NA
CATHSGRTEAFF
>TRBJ2-1|TRBV5-4|NA
CASTQIDGRGEQFF
>TRBJ2-1|TRBV2|NA
CASSSGTLLTSSYNEQFF
>TRBJ1-1|TRBV11-1|NA
CASSSQGNTEAFF
>TRBJ2-1|TRBV4-1|NA
CASSQGPPSEQFF
>TRBJ2-7|TRBV28|NA
CASITSGGTYEQYF
>TRBJ1-2|TRBV18|TRBD1
CASSLTGTGNNYGYTF
>TRBJ2-7|TRBV7-9|TRBD2
CASKTGTSGVYEQYF
>TRBJ2-4|TRBV19|TRBD2
CASRELAGLAKNIQYF
>TRBJ2-7|TRBV11-2|TRBD1
CASSSAWTGGNEQYF
>TRBJ2-3|TRBV4-2|TRBD1
CASSQVGQGTDTQYF
>TRBJ1-1|TRBV29-1|NA
CLARQDGNTEAFF
>TRBJ2-7|TRBV29-1|TRBD2
CSVSETSGILRREQYF
>TRBJ2-7|TRBV9|TRBD2
CASSVGRGDGGGYEQYF
>TRBJ2-7|TRBV7-3|NA
CASSPDFNYEQYF
>TRBJ1-1|TRBV7-9|NA
CASSLPIPTEEEAFF
>TRBJ2-5|TRBV4-3|NA
CASSQRPGLDGTQYF
>TRBJ2-1|TRBV6-4|TRBD2
CASSARGGPDNEQFF
>TRBJ2-1|TRBV5-4|NA
CASSSQGRDNEQFF